Following are 7 T cell receptor beta chains from one sample sequenced in a study of beta chain features in type 1 diabetes. Expressed TCRB transcripts got sequenced, as all isolated RNA was reverse transcribed. Data came from immunoSEQ multiplex PCR; TCRdb stores just in-frame clones and leaves some out. The data show 360,000 or so clones, with about 20% seen just once and 0.044% held by the top ten. Sequencing was done on a sample of naive CD4+ T cells from blood. Source of these receptors: a young woman in good health.

This clone occurred a few times. The J gene is TRBJ2-3, the V gene TRBV19, with no clear D. This CDR3 is 12 amino acids long. V was pared by 3 bases and J by 5 bases, with 6 bases between. Germline V CDR1 and CDR2: LNHDA, SQIVND (reference sequence). The CDR3 DNA reads as TGTGCCAGTAGTATTGGAGTAGATACGCAGTATTTT. It codes for CASSIGVDTQYF.

Only a few counts were recorded for this clone. The chain recombines TRBV7-8 with TRBJ2-1, with 11 bases identical to TRBD2. Germline trimming cut 5 bases from V and 10 bases from J; bases unmatched to any gene: 13. Germline CDR1 is SGHVS and CDR2 is FQNEAQ. The CDR3 runs to 16 residues. Written as DNA, the CDR3 is TGTGCCAGCAGCCCCCGCACTAGCGGGAGCCGCAGAGAGCAGTTCTTC. It specifies CASSPRTSGSRREQFF.

This clone was found a few times. The chain joins TRBV6-5 to TRBJ2-3; possible D gene TRBD2, 6 bases. Germline assignment: CDR1 MNHEY and CDR2 SVGAGI. The CDR3 has 13 amino acids. V lost 4 bases to trimming and J lost 2 bases, with 7 bases between them. CDR3 amino acids: CASSWGLTDTQYF. The DNA for the CDR3 is TGTGCCAGCAGTTGGGGACTCACAGATACGCAGTATTTT.

This clone has only a few counts. V gene TRBV7-9 combines with J gene TRBJ2-7; a possible D gene is TRBD2 (7 bases). The CDR3 loop spans 13 amino acids. Germline loops: CDR1 SEHNR, CDR2 FQNEAQ (reference sequence). V was clipped by 5 bases and J by 5 bases, with 13 bases between them. CDR3 coding DNA: TGTGCCAGCAGCCCCGGGGGGCTGCACGAGCAGTACTTC. Its translation is CASSPGGLHEQYF. The complete variable domain, with remaining parts taken from reference TRBV7-9 and TRBJ2-7, reads DTGVSQNPRHKITKRGQNVTFRCDPISEHNRLYWYRQTLGQGPEFLTYFQNEAQLEKSRLLSDRFSAERPKGSFSTLEIQRTEQGDSAMYLCASSPGGLHEQYFGPGTRLTVT.

The chain combines TRBV19 with TRBJ1-2, with D tentatively TRBD1 (5 bases). The germline V and J ends were trimmed by 7 bases and 4 bases, with 13 bases remaining between them. The CDR3 is 13 amino acids. Germline V CDR1 and CDR2: LNHDA, SQIVND (reference sequence). The DNA for the CDR3 is TGTGCCAGTACCGGCGGGGCGCCCTATGGCTACACCTTC. This codes for CASTGGAPYGYTF.

The chain links TRBV29-1 to TRBJ2-2; 9 bases match TRBD1. The CDR3 sequence is 15 residues long. V was pared by 0 bases and J by 6 bases, with 5 bases of the junction left unmatched. Looked up from germline, CDR1 is SQVTM and CDR2 is ANQGSEA. CDR3 DNA sequence: TGCAGCGTTGAAGAGTGGGGACAGGGCCCCGGGGAGCTGTTTTTT. Residues: CSVEEWGQGPGELFF.

This clone showed up just a few times. The chain employs TRBV23-1 and TRBJ2-3; possible D gene TRBD2, 7 bases. TRBV23-1 is known as an ORF, though its function is uncertain. The V end lost 0 bases, the J end lost 0 bases, and 22 bases lay between the germline ends. The CDR3 sequence is 20 residues long. The CDR3 bases are TGCGCCAGCAGTCAATCGAGCCAAGGGGGGGGTCCGGCTAGCACAGATACGCAGTATTTT. Translated, it gives CASSQSSQGGGPASTDTQYF.